The sequence of this T cell receptor beta chain was determined in a study of T cells in Graves' hyperthyroidism and ophthalmopathy. In the study overall: Peripheral blood was acquired at first diagnosis, ahead of any therapy whatsoever. Study results and limitations: Ophthalmopathy was separated from stable hyperthyroidism by a 13 V-J model.

The sample holds a few counts of this clonotype. Its cognate antigen is unknown. Diagnoses were made from clinical symptoms, serum measures (thyroxine and TRAb), thyroid ultrasound and orbital computed tomography. Out of approximately 10 ml of fresh peripheral blood came the PBMCs. RNA transcripts provided the source from which TCR beta CDR3 regions were amplified. Using the HTBI primer set, a first-round RT-PCR was run on the TCR CDR3. TCRdb ran MiXCR on the multiplex PCR reads and lists one entry per CDR3 protein. Of a few hundred thousand distinct CDR3 sequences listed, more than 15% are singletons. CDR3 length equals 16 residues. CDR1 and CDR2 from the germline V gene are MDHEN and SYDVKM. Trimming removed 6 bases from V and 0 bases from J, with 15 bases in between.

The sequenced sample was blood. This sequence originates from a woman aged 18 to 35 with Graves' hyperthyroidism. This chain connects TRBV28 to TRBJ2-1, with D perhaps matching TRBD1 (5 bases). In DNA form, the CDR3 reads TGTGCCAGCAGAACTGACAGCCTAAGCTCCTACAATGAGCAGTTCTTC. It encodes CASRTDSLSSYNEQFF.